This T cell receptor beta chain was captured in a study of T cell responses to AZD1222 COVID-19 vaccine. Study-wide results and caveats: Along spike, vaccine-associated CD4 TCRs were found throughout, with dominance at 160-218 and 743-854. Repertoires were collected only later (after the peak T cell response had occurred).

Per germline, CDR1 DFQATT and CDR2 SNEGSKA (reference sequence). V trimming: 3 bases; J trimming: 4 bases; junction bases outside the gene matches: 4. The CDR3 consists of 13 residues. Details on this clone: Its antigen is unknown.

Profiling relied on immunoSEQ multiplex PCR, and the TCRdb table lists in-frame clones only, not all of them. Here the sample spans around 140,000 clones, about 92% being singletons. The gene calls are TRBV20-1 and TRBJ1-1; TRBD1 aligns across 8 bases. The TCR sequence derives from an adult who had recovered from COVID-19. This specimen consisted of peripheral blood, obtained after recovery from COVID-19. CDR3 bases: TGCAGTGCTAGTCCCAGGGGGCGCACTGAAGCTTTCTTT. Translation gives CSASPRGRTEAFF.